This note documents a single T cell receptor beta chain sequence. Its antigen is currently unknown. Primers for the PCR totalled 60 Vbeta and 13 Jbeta. Assay: immunoSEQ multiplex PCR; the TCRdb copy retains only in-frame clones and omits some. The sample includes 200,000 to 250,000 clones, 65% to 80% of them seen just once. The data belong to a study of cytomegalovirus exposure and HLA in healthy donors. General study results and limits: Rates of TCR association differed by HLA locus in a later analysis, with DRB1 highest and HLA-C lowest. HLA allele associations emerged for fewer than 20,000 TCR beta sequences in a later analysis, at 0.05 false discovery rate. Later on, analysis showed that most CMV-associated TCR beta chains appeared to be HLA-restricted.

V was clipped by 0 bases and J by 7 bases, with 11 bases between them. CDR1 is SGHRS, CDR2 YFSETQ, per germline. The CDR3 totals 14 residues. The rearrangement joins TRBV5-1 to TRBJ1-3, with a possible D match to TRBD1 (5 bases). This clonotype originated in a girl aged 2 to 10 in good health and CMV-seronegative. The specimen sequenced was PBMCs. CDR3 DNA: TGCGCCAGCAGCTTGGCGGGTCAGGGTAACACCATATATTTT. This codes for CASSLAGQGNTIYF.